These 11 T cell receptor beta chains originate from one sample sequenced in a study of beta chain features in type 1 diabetes. Regarding the study as a whole: Across all four CD4+ subsets, people with type 1 diabetes showed modestly shorter TCRB CDR3s.

The antigens for these receptors are not known. Every bit of the isolated RNA underwent reverse transcription, so sequencing read expressed TCRB transcripts. Profiling relied on immunoSEQ multiplex PCR, and the TCRdb table lists in-frame clones only, not all of them. The sample has about 650,000 clones; around 12% are singletons. Sequenced sample: naive CD4+ T cells from blood. These receptor sequences come from a young man with type 1 diabetes.

The chain has TRBV28 and TRBJ2-7, with 7 positions matching TRBD1. The CDR3 has 15 amino acids. V lost 5 bases, J lost 12 bases, and 19 bases stayed unmatched. The germline V gene encodes CDR1 MDHEN and CDR2 SYDVKM. CDR3 bases: TGTGCCAGCAGTAGGGACAGCCGGCTGGAAGGCATGCCGTACTTC. Protein: CASSRDSRLEGMPYF.

A single count supports this clone. This chain connects TRBV10-3 to TRBJ1-6; no clear D. Germline V gene lookup returns CDR1 ENHRY and CDR2 SYGVKD. Trimming pared 6 bases from V and 7 bases from J, leaving 7 bases between. The CDR3 runs to 12 residues. In DNA, the CDR3 is TGTGCCATCAGGGCGGCAAATTCACCCCTCCACTTT. Translation gives CAIRAANSPLHF.

This clone was observed a few times. The rearrangement links TRBV6-1 to TRBJ2-5; tentative D call: TRBD2 (5 bases). Germline CDR1 is MNHNS and CDR2 is SASEGT. V gave up 0 bases and J gave up 7 bases, with 12 bases separating them. The CDR3 length is 14 residues. The CDR3 protein is CASSEAPGYRTQYF. The CDR3 region has the DNA TGTGCCAGCAGTGAAGCGCCGGGATACCGGACCCAGTACTTC.

This clone was seen only a few times. The identical CDR3 is also encoded by other nucleotide sequences in the sample. The chain has TRBV18 and TRBJ1-1; TRBD1 matches at 7 bases. The CDR3 is 13 amino acids. CDR1 is KGHSH and CDR2 is LQKENI in the germline V gene. V gave up 2 bases and J gave up 3 bases; unmatched junction bases: 0. In DNA form, the CDR3 reads TGTGCCAGCTCACCAGGACAGGACACTGAAGCTTTCTTT. Translation: CASSPGQDTEAFF.

This clone has a handful of counts. Different DNA sequences within this sample yield the same CDR3. The chain employs TRBV7-9 and TRBJ1-1; no definite D call. The CDR3 extends over 14 amino acids. Germline V gene lookup returns CDR1 SEHNR and CDR2 FQNEAQ (reference sequence). V lost 2 bases to trimming and J lost 1 base, with 8 bases between them. CDR3 DNA: TGTGCCAGCAGCTTATCTGGGAGGAACACTGAAGCTTTCTTT. Translated: CASSLSGRNTEAFF.

The V gene is TRBV27, the J gene TRBJ2-7; a possible D gene is TRBD1 (6 bases). The germline CDR1 and CDR2 sequences are MNHEY and SMNVEV (reference sequence). V lost 6 bases, J lost 7 bases, and 13 bases lay in between. The CDR3 contains 12 residues. The CDR3 region has the DNA TGTGCCAGCAGGTCACAGGGTAATGAGCAGTACTTC. It codes for CASRSQGNEQYF.

The chain recombines TRBV4-1 with TRBJ2-7, with D possibly being TRBD2 (5 bases). With 2 bases removed from V and 12 bases from J, the gap between germline ends came to 14 bases. This CDR3 is built from 12 residues. Germline V gene data show CDR1 as MGHRA and CDR2 as YSYEKL. In nucleotides, the CDR3 is TGCGCCAGCAGCCAAACTGGACTGACGGGGTACTTC. It specifies CASSQTGLTGYF.

J is TRBJ2-3 and V is TRBV7-2; 10 bases fit TRBD2. The ends lost 2 bases at V and 4 bases at J; junction bases unmatched: 3. The CDR3 sequence is 15 residues long. Germline CDR1 SGHTA, CDR2 FQGNSA. The CDR3 coding sequence is TGTGCCAGCAGCTTAAAGCGGGGGGGGTCAGATACGCAGTATTTT. The encoded protein is CASSLKRGGSDTQYF.

V gene TRBV4-2 combines with J gene TRBJ1-2; D not resolved. This CDR3 region has 13 residues. V dropped 1 base and J dropped 8 bases, with 11 bases sitting between them. Germline CDR1 is LGHNA and CDR2 is YNFKEQ. Written as DNA, the CDR3 is TGTGCCAGCAGCCAAGCGTCAGGTTGGGGCTACACCTTC. This translates into CASSQASGWGYTF.

V is TRBV7-2 and J is TRBJ1-2; no firm D call. Trimming left V 5 bases short and J 4 bases short, with 14 bases between. The CDR3 is 14 amino acids. The germline V gene has CDR1 SGHTA and CDR2 FQGNSA. The CDR3 DNA reads as TGTGCCAGCAGCCAAGGCCCGGGTCCCTATGGCTACACCTTC. This sequence encodes CASSQGPGPYGYTF.

Comments on this clone: At the DNA level, this CDR3 is encoded by other sequences in the same sample as well. The CDR3 nucleotides read TGCAGCGTCCTACAGGGAAATAGCAATCAGCCCCAGCATTTT. Translated: CSVLQGNSNQPQHF. The V and J genes are TRBV29-1 and TRBJ1-5; D might be TRBD1 (6 bases). V was pared by 6 bases and J by 0 bases, with 12 bases between. Germline CDR1 and CDR2: SQVTM and ANQGSEA. The CDR3 sequence is 14 residues long.